Listed below are T cell receptor beta chains from one sample, sequenced in a study of cytomegalovirus exposure and HLA in healthy donors. The repertoire was sequenced with immunoSEQ multiplex PCR; TCRdb's copy has only in-frame clones and lacks some. There are under 110,000 clones in the sample; about 80% occur only once, and roughly 4.1% lies in the top ten. Sample: PBMCs. The receptor source for this set is a man in his forties in good health and CMV-seronegative. The CDR3 runs from the conserved cysteine through the conserved F or W. A D gene is named only where the DNA matches it firmly. The size entry is marked missing in some rows and otherwise reads once, few, many or a size class.

abundance | j_gene | v_gene | d_gene | CDR3nt | CDR3aa
few | TRBJ1-2 | TRBV2 | NA | TGTGCCAGCAGCTTGGACACTGGCTACACCTTC | CASSLDTGYTF
once | TRBJ2-7 | TRBV10-1 | TRBD1 | TGCGCCAGCCCCCTGCGCCCGACAGGGCCCTACGAGCAGTACTTC | CASPLRPTGPYEQYF
NA | TRBJ2-2 | TRBV14 | NA | TGTGCCAGCAGCCAACCCCCTGGGCGATGGGTACCCGGGGAGCTGTTTTTT | CASSQPPGRWVPGELFF
NA | TRBJ2-5 | TRBV9 | NA | TGTGCCAGCAGCGCCATTGGGGGGAAAGAGACCCAGTACTTC | CASSAIGGKETQYF
NA | TRBJ1-4 | TRBV2 | NA | TGTGCCAGCAGTGAGGAGGAAAAACTGTTTTTT | CASSEEEKLFF
NA | TRBJ2-2 | TRBV7-9 | TRBD2 | TGTGCCAGCAGCTCACGGGGGGAGAACACCGGGGAGCTGTTTTTT | CASSSRGENTGELFF
NA | TRBJ1-1 | TRBV10-3 | NA | TGTGCCATCAGGCACAGGGATATGAACACTGAAGCTTTCTTT | CAIRHRDMNTEAFF
NA | TRBJ2-2 | TRBV5-1 | TRBD1 | TGCGCCAGCGAACCGGGACAGGAGTTCACCGGGGAGCTGTTTTTT | CASEPGQEFTGELFF
NA | TRBJ2-1 | TRBV28 | NA | TGTGCCAGCAGTTTACGGGGGTTTGAGCAGTTCTTC | CASSLRGFEQFF
once | TRBJ2-7 | TRBV5-4 | TRBD2 | TGTGCCAGCAGCTCTCCCGGGACTAGCGGGACCTACGAGCAGTACTTC | CASSSPGTSGTYEQYF
NA | TRBJ1-2 | TRBV7-8 | NA | TGTGCCAGCAGCTTAGTAGGGGCCGGTGGCTACACCTTC | CASSLVGAGGYTF
NA | TRBJ1-5 | TRBV4-2 | NA | TGTGCCAGCAGCCAAGGTTCGCCGCGGGGAGGCAATCAGCCCCAGCATTTT | CASSQGSPRGGNQPQHF
NA | TRBJ1-5 | TRBV5-5 | NA | TGTGCCAGCAGCAATGGGGGGGCATATCAGCCCCAGCATTTT | CASSNGGAYQPQHF
NA | TRBJ2-3 | TRBV5-1 | TRBD1 | TGCGCCAGCAGTAAGCAGGGGGCAGGAGATACGCAGTATTTT | CASSKQGAGDTQYF
NA | TRBJ2-5 | TRBV18 | NA | TGTGCCAGCTCACCACCTCTCCGAGAGGAGACCCAGTACTTC | CASSPPLREETQYF
once | TRBJ2-1 | TRBV2 | TRBD1 | TGTGCCAGCAGTGACAGGGGGCTTTATGAGCAGTTCTTC | CASSDRGLYEQFF
NA | TRBJ1-1 | TRBV7-2 | TRBD1 | TGTGCCAGCAGCCCGGGACAGCTGAAAGCTTTCTTT | CASSPGQLKAFF
NA | TRBJ2-3 | TRBV19 | TRBD1 | TGTGCCAGTAGTACCGGACAGGGCACAGATACGCAGTATTTT | CASSTGQGTDTQYF
NA | TRBJ1-2 | TRBV9 | TRBD1 | TGTGCCAGCAGCGTAGGACAGGGGAACTATGGCTACACCTTC | CASSVGQGNYGYTF
NA | TRBJ1-1 | TRBV5-6 | TRBD1 | TGTGCCAGCAGCTTGTTGTCAGGGGGGCGCGGGGAGACTGAAGCTTTCTTT | CASSLLSGGRGETEAFF
NA | TRBJ2-1 | TRBV11-2 | TRBD2 | TGTGCCAGCAGCTTTAGCGGGACACGCTCCTACAATGAGCAGTTCTTC | CASSFSGTRSYNEQFF
NA | TRBJ2-5 | TRBV27 | TRBD1 | TGTGCCAGCAATTCGCCTGGACAGGGGAAAGAGACCCAGTACTTC | CASNSPGQGKETQYF
medium-sized | TRBJ2-7 | TRBV30 | NA | TGTGCCTGGAGTGTACCGCTGGCCTCCTACGAGCAGTACTTC | CAWSVPLASYEQYF
NA | TRBJ2-1 | TRBV7-3 | TRBD1 | TGTGCCAGCAGCGTCGACAGGGGTTCCTACAATGAGCAGTTCTTC | CASSVDRGSYNEQFF
NA | TRBJ2-2 | TRBV7-3 | TRBD1 | TGTGCCAGCAGCCTATTAGACAGGGGCAACACCGGGGAGCTGTTTTTT | CASSLLDRGNTGELFF
NA | TRBJ1-5 | TRBV5-4 | TRBD1 | TGTGCCAGCAGCTTGTTTGAGGACAGGGGTCAGCCCCAGCATTTT | CASSLFEDRGQPQHF
NA | TRBJ1-2 | TRBV6-5 | NA | TGTGCCAGCAGTTACTCTTCGAGGGGACTCCGTGCCTACACCTTC | CASSYSSRGLRAYTF
few | TRBJ1-3 | TRBV14 | TRBD1 | TGTGCCAGCAGCCAAGACCGGACAGGGGTCGGAAACACCATATATTTT | CASSQDRTGVGNTIYF
NA | TRBJ2-3 | TRBV7-2 | TRBD2 | TGTGCCAGCAGCTTAGTTGGGACTAGTCGCGCAGATACGCAGTATTTT | CASSLVGTSRADTQYF